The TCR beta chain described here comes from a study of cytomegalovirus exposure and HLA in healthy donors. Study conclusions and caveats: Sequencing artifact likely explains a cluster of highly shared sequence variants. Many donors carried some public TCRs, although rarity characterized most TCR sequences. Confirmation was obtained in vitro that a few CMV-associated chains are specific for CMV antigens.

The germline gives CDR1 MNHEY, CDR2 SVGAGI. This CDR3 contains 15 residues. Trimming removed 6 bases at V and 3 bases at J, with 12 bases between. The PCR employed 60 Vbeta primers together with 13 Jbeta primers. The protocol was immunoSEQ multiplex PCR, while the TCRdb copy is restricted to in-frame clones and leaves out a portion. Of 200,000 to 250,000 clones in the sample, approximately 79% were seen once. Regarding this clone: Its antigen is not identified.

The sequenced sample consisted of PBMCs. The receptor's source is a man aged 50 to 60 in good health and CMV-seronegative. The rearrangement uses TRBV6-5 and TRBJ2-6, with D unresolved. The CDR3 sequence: CASSSHRFGANVLTF. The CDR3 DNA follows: TGTGCCAGCAGCTCCCATCGGTTTGGGGCCAACGTCCTGACTTTC.